This T cell receptor beta chain appears in the sequencing data of a study of control samples from healthy donors and cancer patients. The table came from immunoSEQ multiplex PCR; TCRdb's copy has only in-frame clones and leaves some out. Of about 130,000 clones in the sample, about 92% were seen once. The sequence was collected from a man in his fifties with head and neck cancer. The sequencing sample was made of PBMCs.

The CDR3 DNA follows: TGTGCCAGCAGTCCCGGGGTTCGGTCCTACGAGCAGTACTTC. It yields the protein CASSPGVRSYEQYF. This chain joins TRBV27 and TRBJ2-7; the D gene is possibly TRBD2 (5 bases). Trimming removed 5 bases from V and 1 base from J, with 12 bases in between. The germline V gene has CDR1 MNHEY and CDR2 SMNVEV (reference sequence). CDR3 length equals 14 residues.